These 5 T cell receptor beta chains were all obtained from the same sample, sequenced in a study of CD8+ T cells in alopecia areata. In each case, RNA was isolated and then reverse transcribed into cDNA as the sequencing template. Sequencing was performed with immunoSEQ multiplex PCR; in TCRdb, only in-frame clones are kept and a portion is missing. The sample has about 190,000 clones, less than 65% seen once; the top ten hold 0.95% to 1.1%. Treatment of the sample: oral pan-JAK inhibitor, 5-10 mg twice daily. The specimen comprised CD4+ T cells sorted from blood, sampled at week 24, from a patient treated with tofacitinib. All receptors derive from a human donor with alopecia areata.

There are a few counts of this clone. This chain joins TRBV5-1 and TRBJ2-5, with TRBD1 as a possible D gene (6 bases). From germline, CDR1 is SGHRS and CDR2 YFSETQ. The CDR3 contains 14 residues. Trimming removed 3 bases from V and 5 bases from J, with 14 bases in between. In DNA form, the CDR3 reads TGCGCCAGCAGCTCTCTCCAGGGGCAGGAGACCCAGTACTTC. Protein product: CASSSLQGQETQYF. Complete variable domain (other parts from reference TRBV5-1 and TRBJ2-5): KAGVTQTPRYLIKTRGQQVTLSCSPISGHRSVSWYQQTPGQGLQFLFEYFSETQRNKGNFPGRFSGRQFSNSRSEMNVSTLELGDSALYLCASSSLQGQETQYFGPGTRLLVL.

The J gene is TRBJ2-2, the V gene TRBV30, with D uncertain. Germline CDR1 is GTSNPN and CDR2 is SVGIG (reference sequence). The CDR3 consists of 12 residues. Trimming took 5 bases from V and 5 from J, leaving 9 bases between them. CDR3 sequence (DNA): TGTGCCTGGGGAAGAGGAACCGGGGAGCTGTTTTTT. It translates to CAWGRGTGELFF.

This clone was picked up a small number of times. In DNA form, the CDR3 reads TGTGCCAGCAGCCCGAAAACGACAGGGAGGGAAGCTTTCTTT. Encoded protein: CASSPKTTGREAFF. The V call is TRBV25-1, the J call TRBJ1-1; 7 bases fit TRBD1. Per the germline V gene, CDR1 is MGHDK and CDR2 is SYGVNS. V shed 6 bases and J 8 bases; nucleotides not matched to a gene: 12. The CDR3 covers 14 residues.

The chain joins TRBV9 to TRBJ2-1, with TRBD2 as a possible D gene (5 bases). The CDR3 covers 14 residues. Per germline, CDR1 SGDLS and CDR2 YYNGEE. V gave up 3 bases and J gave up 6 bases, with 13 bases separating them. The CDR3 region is CASSGTARGNEQFF. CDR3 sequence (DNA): TGTGCCAGCAGCGGTACTGCTCGGGGCAATGAGCAGTTCTTC.

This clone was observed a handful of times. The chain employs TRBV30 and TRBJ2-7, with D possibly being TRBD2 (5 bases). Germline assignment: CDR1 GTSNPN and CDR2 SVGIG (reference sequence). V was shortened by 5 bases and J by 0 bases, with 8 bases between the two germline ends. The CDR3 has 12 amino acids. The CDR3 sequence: CAWGGLSYEQYF. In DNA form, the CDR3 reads TGTGCCTGGGGAGGACTCTCCTACGAGCAGTACTTC.